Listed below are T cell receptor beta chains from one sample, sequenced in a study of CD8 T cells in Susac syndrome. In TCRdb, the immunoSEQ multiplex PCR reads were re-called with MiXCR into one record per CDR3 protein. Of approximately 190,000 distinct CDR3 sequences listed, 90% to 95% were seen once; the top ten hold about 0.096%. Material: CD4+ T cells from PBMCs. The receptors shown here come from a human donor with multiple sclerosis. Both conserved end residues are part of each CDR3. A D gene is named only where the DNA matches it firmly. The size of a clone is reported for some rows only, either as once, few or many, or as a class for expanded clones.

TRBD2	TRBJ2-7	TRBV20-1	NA	TGCAGTCTAGCGACCGGGACTAGGGATCGCGAGCAGTACTTC	CSLATGTRDREQYF
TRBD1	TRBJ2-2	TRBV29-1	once	TGCAGCGGAGGACAGGTCGGGGGGGAGCTGTTTTTT	CSGGQVGGELFF
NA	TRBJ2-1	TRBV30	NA	TGTGCCTGGATGGTCTCCAGTCTGGCCCACCCGTTCTTC	CAWMVSSLAHPFF
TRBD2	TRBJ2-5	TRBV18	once	TGTGCCAGCTCACCAATAGCGGGAGTGACAGAGACCCAGTACTTC	CASSPIAGVTETQYF
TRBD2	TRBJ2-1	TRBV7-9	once	TGTGCCAGCAGCGAACTGCTAGCGGGGGGGCCCAATGAGCAGTTCTTC	CASSELLAGGPNEQFF
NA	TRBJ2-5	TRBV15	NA	TGTGCCACCAGTTCGAGGGGGCAAGAGACCCAGTACTTC	CATSSRGQETQYF
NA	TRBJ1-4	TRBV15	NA	TGTGCCACCAGCAGAGATACGGGGGCTAATGAAAAACTGTTTTTT	CATSRDTGANEKLFF
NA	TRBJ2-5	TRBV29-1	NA	TGCAGCGTTGAGTGGCAGACCCAGTACTTC	CSVEWQTQYF
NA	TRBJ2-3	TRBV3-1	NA	TGTGCCAGCAGCCAAGTCTACAGCACAGATACGCAGTTTTTT	CASSQVYSTDTQFF
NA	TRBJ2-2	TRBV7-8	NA	TGTGCCAGCAGCTTAGGCAGGGTCACCGGGGAGCTGTTTTTT	CASSLGRVTGELFF
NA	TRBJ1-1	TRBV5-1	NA	TGCGCCAGCAGCTGGACGGAGGGCACTGAAGCTTTCTTT	CASSWTEGTEAFF
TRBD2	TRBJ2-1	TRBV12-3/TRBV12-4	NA	TGTGCCAGCAGTATCCCCGGGCCGGCGGGAGTTGAGCAGTTCTTC	CASSIPGPAGVEQFF
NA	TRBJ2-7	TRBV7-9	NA	TGTGCCAGCAGCCTAGTCCGGGACGTCTCCTACGAGCAGTACTTC	CASSLVRDVSYEQYF
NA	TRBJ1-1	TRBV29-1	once	TGCAGCGTTGATCAGGCTATGAACACTGAAGCTTTCTTT	CSVDQAMNTEAFF
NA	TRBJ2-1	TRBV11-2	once	TGTGCCAGCTCCCAGGTTAACAATGAGCAGTTCTTC	CASSQVNNEQFF
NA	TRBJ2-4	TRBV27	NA	TGTGCCACCTCGGAAGGGGCGAAGCAAGGAAACATTCAGTACTTC	CATSEGAKQGNIQYF
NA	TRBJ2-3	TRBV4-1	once	TGCGCCAGCAGCCCCTTCACGCTACCTGGGGATACGCAGTATTTT	CASSPFTLPGDTQYF
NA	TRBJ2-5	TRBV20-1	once	TGCAGTGCTAGCCCTAGCGCGGTGGGGGAGACCCAGTACTTC	CSASPSAVGETQYF
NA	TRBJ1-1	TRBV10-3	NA	TGTGCCATCACCAACAACGAAAACACTGAAGCTTTCTTT	CAITNNENTEAFF
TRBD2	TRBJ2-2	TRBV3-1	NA	TGTGCCAGCAGCCAGACTAGCGGGAGGGCCACCGGGGAGCTGTTTTTT	CASSQTSGRATGELFF
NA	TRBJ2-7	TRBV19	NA	TGTGCCAGTAGTCGGCGGGACTCCTACGAGCAGTACTTC	CASSRRDSYEQYF
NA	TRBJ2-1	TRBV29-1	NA	TGCAGCGTTGCTAACAATGAGCAGTTCTTC	CSVANNEQFF
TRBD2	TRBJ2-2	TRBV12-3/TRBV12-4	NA	TGTGCCAGCAGCCGGACTAGCGGTCCCGGGGAGCTGTTTTTT	CASSRTSGPGELFF
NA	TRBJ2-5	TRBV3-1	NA	TGTGCCAGCAGCCAAGGAGGGGCTGGTTGGACCCAGTACTTC	CASSQGGAGWTQYF
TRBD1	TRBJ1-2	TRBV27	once	TGTGCCAGCAGAGAGCCCGGGACAGGCAACTATGGCTACACCTTC	CASREPGTGNYGYTF
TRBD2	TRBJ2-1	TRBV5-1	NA	TGCGCCAGCAGCTCCCCCGGGAGGGCTGGGTCCTACAATGAGCAGTTCTTC	CASSSPGRAGSYNEQFF
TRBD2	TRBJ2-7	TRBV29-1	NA	TGCAGCGTTGAATTGGCTAGCGGCTCCTACGAGCAGTACTTC	CSVELASGSYEQYF
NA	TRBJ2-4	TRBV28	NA	TGTGCCAGCAGTTTCCCCCCGGGAAACATTCAGTACTTC	CASSFPPGNIQYF
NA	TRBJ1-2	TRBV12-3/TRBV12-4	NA	TGTGCCAGCAGTTTACGTCGACCCGCGGGTGGCTACACCTTC	CASSLRRPAGGYTF
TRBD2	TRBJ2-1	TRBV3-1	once	TGTGCCAGCAGCCAAGATGAGGGACTAGCGGGAGTCCGTGAGCAGTTCTTC	CASSQDEGLAGVREQFF
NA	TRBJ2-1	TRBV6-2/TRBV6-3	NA	TGTGCCAGCAAATACCTCTCCTACAATGAGCAGTTCTTC	CASKYLSYNEQFF
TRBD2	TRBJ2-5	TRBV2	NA	TGTGCCAGCAGCGGACTAGCGGAGGAGGCCGGGACCCAGTACTTC	CASSGLAEEAGTQYF
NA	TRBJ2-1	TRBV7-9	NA	TGTGCCAGCGCAGACTCGTTCGATGAGCAGTTCTTC	CASADSFDEQFF
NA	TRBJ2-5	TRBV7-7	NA	TGTGCTAGCAGCTTGTTTCAGCAAGAGACCCAGTACTTC	CASSLFQQETQYF
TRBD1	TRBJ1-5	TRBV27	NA	TGTGCCAGCAGTTTATGGGACAGGGGGCGTCGTCAGCCCCAGCATTTT	CASSLWDRGRRQPQHF
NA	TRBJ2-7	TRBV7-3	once	TGTGCCAGCAGCTTAGGACCCAAGGTCCCCCACGAGCAGTACTTC	CASSLGPKVPHEQYF
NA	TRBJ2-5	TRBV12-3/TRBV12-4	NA	TGTGCCAGCAGTTTAAGGTTAGAACAAGAGACCCAGTACTTC	CASSLRLEQETQYF
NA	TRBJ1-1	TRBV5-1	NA	TGCGCCAGCAGCTTGGTGGCCAGGGGAGCCGACACTGAAGCTTTCTTT	CASSLVARGADTEAFF
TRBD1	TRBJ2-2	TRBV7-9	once	TGTGCCAGCAGCCGACCGGGACAGGGATCCCGGGAGCTGTTTTTT	CASSRPGQGSRELFF
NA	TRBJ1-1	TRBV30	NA	TGTGCCTGGGATACGAGGATGAACACTGAAGCTTTCTTT	CAWDTRMNTEAFF